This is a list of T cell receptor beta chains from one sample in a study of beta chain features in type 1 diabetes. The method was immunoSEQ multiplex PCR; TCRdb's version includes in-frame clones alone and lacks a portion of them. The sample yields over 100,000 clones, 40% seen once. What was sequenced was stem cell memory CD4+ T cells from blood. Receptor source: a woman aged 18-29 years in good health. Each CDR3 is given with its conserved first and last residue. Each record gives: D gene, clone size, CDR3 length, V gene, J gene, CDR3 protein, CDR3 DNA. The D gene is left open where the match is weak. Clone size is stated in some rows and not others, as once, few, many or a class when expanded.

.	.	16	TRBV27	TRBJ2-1	CASSLLAGLIYNEQFF	TGTGCCAGCAGTTTACTCGCGGGGCTGATCTACAATGAGCAGTTCTTC
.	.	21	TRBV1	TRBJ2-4	CTSSQGRPGTGKREAKNIQYF	TGCACCAGCAGCCAGGGGAGGCCCGGGACAGGGAAGCGAGAGGCCAAAAACATTCAGTACTTC
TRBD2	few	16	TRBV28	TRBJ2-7	CASSPGGAANSYEQYF	TGTGCCAGCAGTCCCGGGGGGGCTGCGAACTCCTACGAGCAGTACTTC
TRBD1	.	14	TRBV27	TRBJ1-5	CASSPQTGSQPQHF	TGTGCCAGCAGTCCCCAGACAGGGAGTCAGCCCCAGCATTTT
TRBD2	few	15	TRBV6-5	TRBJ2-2	CASRAGTSGSGELFF	TGTGCCAGCAGGGCTGGGACTAGCGGGAGTGGGGAGCTGTTTTTT
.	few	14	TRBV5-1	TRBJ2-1	CASSFMILAPEQFF	TGCGCCAGCAGCTTCATGATACTAGCCCCCGAGCAGTTCTTC
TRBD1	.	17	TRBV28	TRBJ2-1	CASSLPTGKYGANEQFF	TGTGCCAGCAGCCTGCCGACAGGGAAGTATGGTGCCAATGAGCAGTTCTTC
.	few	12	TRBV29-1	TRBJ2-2	CSVAGVVGELFF	TGCAGCGTTGCGGGGGTGGTCGGGGAGCTGTTTTTT
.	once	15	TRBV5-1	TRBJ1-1	CASSLVLSASTEAFF	TGCGCCAGCAGCTTGGTCCTCTCTGCGAGCACTGAAGCTTTCTTT
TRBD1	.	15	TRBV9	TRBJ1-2	CASSAGTVALYGYTF	TGTGCCAGCAGCGCCGGGACAGTGGCTCTCTATGGCTACACCTTC
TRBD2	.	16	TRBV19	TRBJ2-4	CASKRSGLQDKNIQYF	TGTGCCAGTAAACGCTCGGGACTACAAGACAAAAACATTCAGTACTTC
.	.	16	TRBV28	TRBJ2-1	CASSPRNGTIYNEQFF	TGTGCCAGCAGTCCTCGCAACGGGACAATCTACAATGAGCAGTTCTTC
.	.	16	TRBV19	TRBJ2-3	CASSSLRAGNTDTQYF	TGTGCCAGTAGTTCTCTCAGGGCTGGGAACACAGATACGCAGTATTTT
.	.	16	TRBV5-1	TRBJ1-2	CASSLGSGQIFYGYTF	TGCGCCAGCAGCTTGGGCTCCGGACAGATCTTCTATGGCTACACCTTC
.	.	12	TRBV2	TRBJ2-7	CASSDSSYEQYF	TGTGCCAGCAGTGACAGCTCCTACGAGCAGTACTTC
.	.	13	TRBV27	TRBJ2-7	CASSFQGPYEQYF	TGTGCCAGCAGTTTCCAGGGCCCCTACGAGCAGTACTTC
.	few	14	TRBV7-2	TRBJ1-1	CASSLWATNTEAFF	TGTGCCAGCAGCTTATGGGCGACGAACACTGAAGCTTTCTTT
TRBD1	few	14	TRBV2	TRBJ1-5	CASTYTGGAQPQHF	TGTGCCAGCACCTATACAGGGGGGGCTCAGCCCCAGCATTTT
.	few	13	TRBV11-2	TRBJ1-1	CASSLRVFTEAFF	TGTGCCAGCAGTCTCAGGGTTTTCACTGAAGCTTTCTTT
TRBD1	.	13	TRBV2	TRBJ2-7	CASRSGQGGEQYF	TGTGCCAGCAGATCGGGACAGGGAGGCGAGCAGTACTTC
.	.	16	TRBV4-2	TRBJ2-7	CASSQDWSGRTYEQYF	TGTGCCAGCAGCCAAGATTGGAGCGGAAGGACCTACGAGCAGTACTTC
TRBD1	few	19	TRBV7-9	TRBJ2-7	CASSSRGRTGGLRAYEQYF	TGTGCCAGCAGCTCTAGGGGTCGGACAGGGGGCCTTAGAGCGTACGAGCAGTACTTC
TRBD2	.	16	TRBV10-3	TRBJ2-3	CAISAPSGRAQDTQYF	TGTGCCATCAGTGCGCCTAGCGGGAGGGCCCAAGATACGCAGTATTTT
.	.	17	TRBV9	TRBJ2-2	CASSVLLGAGVTGELFF	TGTGCCAGCAGCGTATTATTGGGGGCCGGGGTCACCGGGGAGCTGTTTTTT
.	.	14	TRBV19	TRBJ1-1	CASSIQGLNTEAFF	TGTGCCAGTAGTATACAGGGGCTGAACACTGAAGCTTTCTTT
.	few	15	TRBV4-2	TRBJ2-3	CASSQTGTWGDTQYF	TGTGCCAGCAGCCAAACCGGGACTTGGGGTGATACGCAGTATTTT
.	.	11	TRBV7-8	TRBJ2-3	CASSLTRTQYF	TGTGCCAGCAGCTTAACGCGGACGCAGTATTTT
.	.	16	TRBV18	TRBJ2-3	CASSLLSSPNTDTQYF	TGTGCCAGCTCACTTTTGTCTAGCCCCAACACAGATACGCAGTATTTT
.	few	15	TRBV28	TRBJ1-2	CASSPPVPNRGGYTF	TGTGCCAGCAGTCCCCCGGTGCCGAACCGGGGTGGCTACACCTTC
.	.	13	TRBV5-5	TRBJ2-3	CASDNRVADTQYF	TGTGCCAGCGACAACAGGGTTGCAGATACGCAGTATTTT
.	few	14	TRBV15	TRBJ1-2	CATSPRVGAGGYTF	TGTGCCACCAGCCCTCGGGTGGGGGCAGGAGGCTACACCTTC
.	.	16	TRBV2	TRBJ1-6	CASSPDRSSYNSPLHF	TGTGCCAGCAGCCCTGACAGGAGCTCCTATAATTCACCCCTCCACTTT
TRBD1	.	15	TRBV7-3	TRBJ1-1	CASRDRDRGNTEAFF	TGTGCCAGCCGGGACCGGGACAGGGGGAACACTGAAGCTTTCTTT
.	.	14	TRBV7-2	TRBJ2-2	CASSLRLVGAELFF	TGTGCCAGCAGCTTACGACTAGTGGGTGCGGAGCTGTTTTTT
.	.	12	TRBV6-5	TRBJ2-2	CASSLGVGELFF	TGTGCCAGCAGCTTGGGAGTGGGGGAGCTGTTTTTT
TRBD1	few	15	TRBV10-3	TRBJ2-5	CAISERTGGEETQYF	TGTGCCATCAGTGAACGGACAGGGGGCGAAGAGACCCAGTACTTC
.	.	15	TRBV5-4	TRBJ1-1	CASSPTGYLKTEAFF	TGTGCCAGCAGTCCCACGGGATACTTAAAAACTGAAGCTTTCTTT
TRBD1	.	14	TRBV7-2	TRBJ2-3	CASSSYRGKDTQYF	TGTGCCAGCAGCTCGTACAGGGGGAAAGATACGCAGTATTTT
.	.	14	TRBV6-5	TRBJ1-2	CASSYSGRGSGYTF	TGTGCCAGCAGTTACTCAGGCAGGGGTTCCGGCTACACCTTC
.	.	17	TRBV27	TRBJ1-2	CASSSDSATIANYGYTF	TGTGCCAGCAGTTCGGACAGTGCCACGATAGCTAACTATGGCTACACCTTC
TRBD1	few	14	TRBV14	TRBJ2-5	CASSQKTGGKTQYF	TGTGCCAGCAGCCAGAAGACAGGGGGTAAGACCCAGTACTTC
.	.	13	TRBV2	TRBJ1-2	CASRPDAGHGYTF	TGTGCCAGCAGGCCGGACGCAGGGCATGGCTACACCTTC
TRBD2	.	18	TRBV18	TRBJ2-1	CASSFRTSGRSSYNEQFF	TGTGCCAGCTCATTTCGGACTAGCGGGAGGAGCTCCTACAATGAGCAGTTCTTC
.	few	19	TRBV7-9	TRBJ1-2	CASSSPGSILPGINYGYTF	TGTGCCAGCAGCTCCCCTGGAAGCATTCTCCCAGGTATCAACTATGGCTACACCTTC
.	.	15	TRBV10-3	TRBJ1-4	CASSQGQSEFEKLFF	TGTGCCAGCAGTCAGGGGCAAAGTGAATTTGAAAAACTGTTTTTT
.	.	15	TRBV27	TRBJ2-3	CASSFHRDGTDTQYF	TGTGCCAGCAGTTTCCACAGGGATGGTACAGATACGCAGTATTTT
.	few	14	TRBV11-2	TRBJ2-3	CASSLARGGDTQYF	TGTGCCAGCAGCTTAGCCCGAGGCGGAGATACGCAGTATTTT
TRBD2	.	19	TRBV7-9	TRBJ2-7	CASSSPGLAGGPVNYEQYF	TGTGCCAGCAGTTCGCCGGGACTAGCGGGAGGGCCGGTTAACTACGAGCAGTACTTC
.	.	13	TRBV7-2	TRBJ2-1	CASSFPRFNEQFF	TGTGCCAGCAGCTTTCCCCGTTTCAATGAGCAGTTCTTC
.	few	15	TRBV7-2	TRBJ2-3	CASSLRGSITDTQYF	TGTGCCAGCAGCCTAAGAGGATCTATCACAGATACGCAGTATTTT
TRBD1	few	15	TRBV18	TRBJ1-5	CASGTALDGNQPQHF	TGTGCCAGCGGGACAGCCCTGGACGGCAATCAGCCCCAGCATTTT
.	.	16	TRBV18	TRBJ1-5	CASSPSTSIGGSSQHF	TGTGCCAGCTCACCGTCCACGTCCATAGGGGGATCGTCCCAGCATTTT
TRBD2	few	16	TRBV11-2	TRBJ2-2	CASRSPGLAESGELFF	TGTGCCAGCAGATCCCCGGGACTAGCGGAGTCCGGGGAGCTGTTTTTT
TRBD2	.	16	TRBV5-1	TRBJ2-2	CASSSERGVNTGELFF	TGCGCCAGCAGCTCCGAGCGGGGGGTGAACACCGGGGAGCTGTTTTTT
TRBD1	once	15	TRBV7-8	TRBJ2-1	CASSSTGGYYNEQFF	TGTGCCAGCAGCTCGACAGGGGGATATTACAATGAGCAGTTCTTC
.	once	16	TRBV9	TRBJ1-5	CASSPDRGIGNQPQHF	TGTGCCAGCAGCCCCGATCGGGGGATCGGCAATCAGCCCCAGCATTTT
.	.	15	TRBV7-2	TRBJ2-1	CASSLLGGSYNEQFF	TGTGCCAGCAGCCTCTTGGGAGGCTCCTACAATGAGCAGTTCTTC
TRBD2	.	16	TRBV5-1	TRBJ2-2	CASSLASGVNTGELFF	TGCGCCAGCAGCTTGGCTAGCGGGGTTAACACCGGGGAGCTGTTTTTT
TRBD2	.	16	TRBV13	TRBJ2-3	CASSLGRLAGVDTQYF	TGTGCCAGCAGCTTAGGAAGACTAGCGGGAGTAGATACGCAGTATTTT
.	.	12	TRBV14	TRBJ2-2	CASSQDYPELFF	TGTGCCAGCAGCCAAGACTACCCGGAGCTGTTTTTT